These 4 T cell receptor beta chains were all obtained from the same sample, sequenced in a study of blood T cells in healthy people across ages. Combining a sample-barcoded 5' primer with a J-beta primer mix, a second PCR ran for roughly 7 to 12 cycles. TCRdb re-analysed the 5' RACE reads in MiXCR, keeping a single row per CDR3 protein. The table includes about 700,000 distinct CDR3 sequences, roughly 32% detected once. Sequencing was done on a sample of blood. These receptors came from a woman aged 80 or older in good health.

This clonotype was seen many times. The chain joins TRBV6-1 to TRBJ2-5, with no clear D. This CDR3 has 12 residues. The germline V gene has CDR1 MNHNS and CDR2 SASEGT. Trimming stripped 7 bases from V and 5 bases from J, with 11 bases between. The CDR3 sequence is CASTLWRETQYF. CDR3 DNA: TGTGCCAGCACGCTTTGGCGCGAGACCCAGTACTTC.

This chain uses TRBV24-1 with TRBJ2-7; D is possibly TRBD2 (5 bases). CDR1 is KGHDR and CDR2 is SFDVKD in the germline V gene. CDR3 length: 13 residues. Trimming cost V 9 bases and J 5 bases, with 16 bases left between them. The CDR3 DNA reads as TGTGCCACCCACGGCTTGAGGGAACACGAGCAGTACTTC. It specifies CATHGLREHEQYF.

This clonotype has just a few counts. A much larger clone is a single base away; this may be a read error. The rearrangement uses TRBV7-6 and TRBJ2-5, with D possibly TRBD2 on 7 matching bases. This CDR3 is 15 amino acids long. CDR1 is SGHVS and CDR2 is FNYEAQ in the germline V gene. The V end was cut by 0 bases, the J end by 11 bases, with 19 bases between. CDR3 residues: CASSLAGGAGSEQYF. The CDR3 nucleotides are TGTGCCAGCAGCTTAGCGGGGGGGGCCGGGAGTGAGCAGTACTTC.

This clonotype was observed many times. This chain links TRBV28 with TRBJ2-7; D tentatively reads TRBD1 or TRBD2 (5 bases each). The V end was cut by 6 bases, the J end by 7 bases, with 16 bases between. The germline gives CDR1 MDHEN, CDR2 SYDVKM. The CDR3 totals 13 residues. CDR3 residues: CASSGGGTLEQYF. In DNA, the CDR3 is TGTGCCAGCAGCGGAGGTGGGACCCTTGAGCAGTACTTC.